A selection of T cell receptor beta chains follows, all from one sample in a study of beta chain features in type 1 diabetes. The assay was immunoSEQ multiplex PCR, and TCRdb's table has in-frame clones only and misses some. This sample has more than 250,000 clones, with 15% found just once. Specimen: naive CD4+ T cells from blood. These receptors all come from a man aged 18 to 30 with type 1 diabetes. Both conserved end residues are part of each CDR3. A D gene is named only where the DNA matches it firmly. Clone sizes are given selectively: once, few, many, or a class where the clone is expanded.

TRBV20-1	.	.	TRBJ2-5	CSARQGGTQYF	TGCAGTGCTAGACAGGGGGGGACCCAGTACTTC
TRBV7-9	few	TRBD1	TRBJ1-2	CASSPPTGDFYGYTF	TGTGCCAGCAGCCCCCCGACAGGGGATTTCTATGGCTACACCTTC
TRBV11-1	.	TRBD2	TRBJ2-3	CASSRTRNTQYF	TGTGCCAGCAGCCGGACTAGAAATACGCAGTATTTT
TRBV7-9	few	.	TRBJ2-6	CASSPKSFAGANVLTF	TGTGCCAGCAGCCCGAAGAGTTTTGCTGGGGCCAACGTCCTGACTTTC
TRBV6-5	.	.	TRBJ1-1	CASRPPRRTEAFF	TGTGCCAGCAGACCCCCGCGTCGGACTGAAGCTTTCTTT
TRBV15	.	.	TRBJ2-4	CATSNVSLDWDIQYF	TGTGCCACCAGCAACGTTAGTCTTGACTGGGACATTCAGTACTTC
TRBV11-2	few	.	TRBJ2-5	CASSHGRKETQYF	TGTGCCAGCAGCCACGGGAGAAAAGAGACCCAGTACTTC
TRBV5-1	.	TRBD2	TRBJ2-2	CASSVSGGVTGELFF	TGCGCCAGCAGCGTGAGCGGGGGGGTCACCGGGGAGCTGTTTTTT
TRBV6-5	.	.	TRBJ2-5	CASSYSNPTLGETQYF	TGTGCCAGCAGTTACTCGAACCCCACTCTCGGGGAGACCCAGTACTTC
TRBV30	.	TRBD2	TRBJ2-5	CAWTSGGAWTQYF	TGTGCCTGGACCAGCGGGGGGGCCTGGACCCAGTACTTC
TRBV30	few	.	TRBJ2-1	CAWSGALNEQFF	TGTGCCTGGAGTGGAGCACTCAATGAGCAGTTCTTC
TRBV5-1	few	TRBD2	TRBJ2-1	CASSLAVLTSGDNEQFF	TGCGCCAGCAGCTTGGCCGTACTAACTAGCGGAGACAATGAGCAGTTCTTC
TRBV28	.	TRBD2	TRBJ2-2	CASSPAGRTGELFF	TGTGCCAGCAGTCCAGCGGGAAGAACCGGGGAGCTGTTTTTT
TRBV4-1	.	.	TRBJ2-3	CALGQGESDTQYF	TGCGCCCTGGGGCAGGGTGAATCAGATACGCAGTATTTT
TRBV19	.	.	TRBJ2-1	CASSTTRLGDYNEQFF	TGTGCCAGTAGTACGACCCGGCTAGGTGACTACAATGAGCAGTTCTTC
TRBV7-2	.	.	TRBJ1-4	CASSLQGSLGEKLFF	TGTGCCAGCAGCCTACAGGGATCCTTAGGTGAAAAACTGTTTTTT
TRBV9	few	TRBD1	TRBJ2-7	CASSSAPSAGTGRDQQYF	TGTGCCAGCAGCTCGGCCCCTTCTGCCGGGACAGGGAGGGACCAGCAGTACTTC
TRBV18	.	.	TRBJ2-5	CASSPYVAGETQYF	TGTGCCAGCTCACCGTACGTGGCCGGGGAGACCCAGTACTTC
TRBV5-4	.	.	TRBJ1-4	CASSSQGSTNEKLFF	TGTGCCAGCAGCTCCCAGGGAAGCACTAATGAAAAACTGTTTTTT
TRBV4-1	.	.	TRBJ1-1	CASSPNSGSRTEAFF	TGCGCCAGCAGCCCTAACTCGGGGAGTAGAACTGAAGCTTTCTTT
TRBV7-8	.	.	TRBJ1-5	CASSMDRFTGNQPQHF	TGTGCCAGCAGCATGGACAGATTCACGGGCAATCAGCCCCAGCATTTT
TRBV7-9	.	.	TRBJ2-2	CASSLGEGDFTGELFF	TGTGCCAGCAGCTTAGGAGAAGGAGATTTCACCGGGGAGCTGTTTTTT
TRBV5-4	.	.	TRBJ2-6	CASSSGFLSGANVLTF	TGTGCCAGCAGCTCGGGATTCCTCTCTGGGGCCAACGTCCTGACTTTC
TRBV13	.	.	TRBJ2-2	CASSLDGSIAGELFF	TGTGCCAGCAGCTTAGACGGGAGTATCGCCGGGGAGCTGTTTTTT
TRBV6-5	.	.	TRBJ1-2	CASRRDSGYTF	TGTGCCAGCAGGCGGGACTCTGGCTACACCTTC
TRBV19	few	TRBD2	TRBJ2-1	CASSMRGGGNEQFF	TGTGCCAGTAGTATGCGCGGGGGGGGCAATGAGCAGTTCTTC
TRBV11-2	.	.	TRBJ2-5	CASSATSTGTQYF	TGTGCCAGCAGCGCCACTAGCACTGGGACCCAGTACTTC
TRBV7-9	.	.	TRBJ1-5	CASSLDSSNQPQHF	TGTGCCAGCAGCCTGGACAGTAGCAATCAGCCCCAGCATTTT
TRBV28	few	.	TRBJ2-3	CASSLQVTDTQYF	TGTGCCAGCAGTTTGCAGGTCACAGATACGCAGTATTTT
TRBV5-4	.	TRBD1	TRBJ2-2	CASSPQGRPAGELFF	TGTGCCAGCAGCCCACAGGGGCGGCCAGCCGGGGAGCTGTTTTTT
TRBV5-4	.	TRBD1	TRBJ2-7	CASRAGQGPSYEQYF	TGTGCCAGCAGGGCTGGACAGGGCCCTTCCTACGAGCAGTACTTC
TRBV7-9	.	.	TRBJ1-4	CASSLNGQINEKLFF	TGTGCCAGCAGCTTAAACGGACAGATTAATGAAAAACTGTTTTTT
TRBV12-5	.	.	TRBJ2-3	CASGPGYRTDTQYF	TGTGCTAGTGGCCCGGGATACCGCACAGATACGCAGTATTTT
TRBV6-6	.	.	TRBJ2-1	CASSYGDNSYNEQFF	TGTGCCAGCAGTTACGGGGACAATTCCTACAATGAGCAGTTCTTC
TRBV7-2	.	.	TRBJ2-7	CASSLSPAYEQYF	TGTGCCAGCAGCTTATCACCAGCCTACGAGCAGTACTTC
TRBV7-9	few	.	TRBJ2-1	CASSHDPTAGGGQFF	TGTGCCAGCAGCCACGACCCCACGGCGGGTGGTGGGCAGTTCTTC
TRBV11-3	few	.	TRBJ2-7	CASSAGRQAEQYF	TGTGCCAGCAGCGCCGGAAGACAGGCGGAGCAGTACTTC
TRBV5-4	few	TRBD2	TRBJ2-3	CASSPGTSGTLVEPQYF	TGTGCCAGCAGCCCGGGGACTAGCGGGACTCTCGTTGAGCCGCAGTATTTT
TRBV9	few	.	TRBJ2-3	CASSRRLGSYTDTQYF	TGTGCCAGCAGTCGTAGACTAGGTTCCTACACAGATACGCAGTATTTT
TRBV7-9	.	.	TRBJ2-1	CASSPQYEQFF	TGTGCCAGCAGCCCCCAGTATGAGCAGTTCTTC